The 28 T cell receptor beta chains below come from one sample, sequenced in a study of OX40 agonist ivuxolimab in advanced cancers. The table came from immunoSEQ multiplex PCR; TCRdb's copy has only in-frame clones and leaves some out. The table shows approximately 30,000 clones, with around nine tenths occurring only once. Sequenced here: CD4+ or CD8+ T cells sorted from blood, sampled in a trial of the OX40 agonist ivuxolimab. These receptors all stem from an adult with an advanced solid tumor such as melanoma, head and neck, liver or kidney cancer.

The chain has TRBV10-2 and TRBJ2-5; 8 positions match TRBD1. Germline-derived CDR1 and CDR2 are WSHSY and SAAADI. The CDR3 spans 15 residues. After removal of 4 bases from V and 4 bases from J, the junction contained 8 bases not matched to a gene. CDR3 in DNA: TGCGCCAGCAGTGGCCACAGGGGGGTAACAGAGACCCAGTACTTC. The encoded protein is CASSGHRGVTETQYF.

J is TRBJ2-7 and V is TRBV6-5; 8 bases match TRBD1. The J segment lost 6 bases and the V segment lost 6 bases, leaving 10 bases of the junction unmatched. The CDR3 is made up of 14 amino acids. The V gene's germline CDR1 is MNHEY and CDR2 SVGAGI. The CDR3 loop reads CASRYDRGDCEQYF. CDR3 coding DNA: TGTGCCAGCAGATACGACAGGGGAGACTGCGAGCAGTACTTC.

The chain uses TRBV27 and TRBJ1-2, with 8 bases fitting TRBD1. The V gene end was trimmed by 3 bases and the J gene end by 8 bases; junction bases not matched to a gene: 5. Per germline, CDR1 MNHEY and CDR2 SMNVEV (reference sequence). The CDR3 sequence is 13 residues long. The DNA for the CDR3 is TGTGCCAGCAGTTTTTCGGACAGGGAGGGCTACACCTTC. Translation: CASSFSDREGYTF.

The chain has TRBV21-1 and TRBJ1-4. TRBV21-1 is tagged as a pseudogene. This CDR3 spans 11 amino acids. The CDR3 sequence: CASRTGRKLFF. The CDR3 DNA sequence: TGTGCCAGCAGAACTGGGAGAAAACTGTTTTTT.

This clone was seen a single time. The chain joins TRBV19 to TRBJ1-5; a weak D match, TRBD1 (6 bases). The length of the CDR3 is 15 residues. From germline, CDR1 is LNHDA and CDR2 SQIVND (reference sequence). Trimming took off 7 bases at V and 5 bases at J, with 18 bases between the two ends. CDR3 DNA sequence: TGTGCCAGTACCCTAGGCAGGGGAGTGCATCAGCCCCAGCATTTT. Protein sequence: CASTLGRGVHQPQHF.

In this sample, this clone turned up a few times. V usage is TRBV2 and J usage is TRBJ1-6, with D hard to call. The CDR3 has 14 amino acids. Germline V gives CDR1 SNHLY, CDR2 FYNNEI. The V end was cut by 5 bases, the J end by 6 bases, with 11 bases between. In DNA, the CDR3 is TGTGCCAGCAGTATCGCCGGGTCTAATTCACCCCTCCACTTT. It translates to CASSIAGSNSPLHF.

The V call is TRBV4-1, the J call TRBJ1-4; 8 bases are a match to TRBD1. The V gene's germline CDR1 is MGHRA and CDR2 YSYEKL. The V gene end was trimmed by 5 bases and the J gene end by 0 bases; junction bases not matched to a gene: 5. This CDR3 has 16 residues. The CDR3 here is CASSIRGRATNEKLFF. As DNA, the CDR3 is TGCGCCAGCAGCATCAGGGGGCGGGCAACTAATGAAAAACTGTTTTTT.

V is TRBV30 and J is TRBJ2-1; 7 bases are shared with TRBD2. Trimming at V came to 4 bases and at J to 3 bases, leaving 9 bases not matched to a gene. CDR1 and CDR2 from the germline V gene are GTSNPN and SVGIG (reference sequence). This CDR3 contains 15 residues. CDR3 bases: TGTGCCTGGACTTTTCCCGGGAGGAACTACAATGAGCAGTTCTTC. Protein product: CAWTFPGRNYNEQFF. Full variable domain (missing parts from reference TRBV30 and TRBJ2-1): SQTIHQWPATLVQPVGSPLSLECTVEGTSNPNLYWYRQAAGRGLQLLFYSVGIGQISSEVPQNLSASRPQDRQFILSSKKLLLSDSGFYLCAWTFPGRNYNEQFFGPGTRLTVL.

The chain recombines TRBV19 with TRBJ2-3; 8 bases are shared with TRBD2. V lost 7 bases and J lost 1; bases outside the gene matches: 13. Germline CDR1 is LNHDA and CDR2 is SQIVND (reference sequence). The CDR3 runs 17 residues. The CDR3 bases are TGTGCCAGTACCTCCCTCTCGGCGGGGGGAGGCACAGATACGCAGTATTTT. Translating gives CASTSLSAGGGTDTQYF.

V and J are TRBV5-4 and TRBJ1-3; D remains unclear. CDR1 is SGHNT, CDR2 YYREEE, per germline (reference sequence). This CDR3 contains 14 residues. Trimming cost V 4 bases and J 0 bases, with 8 bases left between them. CDR3 protein: CASSDTVSGNTIYF. For the CDR3, the DNA is TGTGCCAGCAGCGACACCGTCTCTGGAAACACCATATATTTT.

The chain carries TRBV30 and TRBJ1-3, with 8 bases identical to TRBD1. The J segment lost 3 bases and the V segment lost 8 bases, leaving 9 bases of the junction unmatched. CDR1 GTSNPN and CDR2 SVGIG come from the germline V gene (reference sequence). This CDR3 is built from 14 residues. The CDR3 reads CAGTGLLGGNTIYF. CDR3 sequence (DNA): TGTGCCGGGACAGGTTTACTCGGTGGAAACACCATATATTTT.

The chain combines TRBV18 with TRBJ1-4; 7 bases fit TRBD1. The junction had 10 bases not matched to a gene; V was cut back by 4 bases and J by 8 bases. CDR1 KGHSH and CDR2 LQKENI come from the germline V gene. This CDR3 is 15 amino acids long. CDR3 in amino acids: CASSLLQGIPEKLFF. The CDR3 DNA reads TGTGCCAGCTCACTACTACAGGGGATCCCCGAAAAACTGTTTTTT.

J is TRBJ1-2 and V is TRBV19; possibly TRBD1 for D (5 bases). The CDR3 extends over 14 amino acids. Germline V gene lookup returns CDR1 LNHDA and CDR2 SQIVND (reference sequence). Trimming stripped 3 bases from V and 4 bases from J, with 12 bases between. Here the CDR3 DNA reads TGTGCCAGTAGTATCGGGGGATTAGGCTATGGCTACACCTTC. As protein: CASSIGGLGYGYTF.

CDR3 bases: TGTGCCAGTACCTCCACAGGGGATAATTCACCCCTCCACTTT. It codes for CASTSTGDNSPLHF. The gene calls are TRBV6-1 and TRBJ1-6; TRBD1 agrees at 7 bases. This CDR3 region has 14 residues. Trimming removed 9 bases from V and 5 bases from J; junction bases left unmatched: 7. Germline V CDR1 and CDR2: MNHNS, SASEGT.

V usage is TRBV7-3 and J usage is TRBJ2-1; the match to TRBD1 covers 11 bases. Unmatched junction bases numbered 3, after V lost 5 bases and J lost 6 bases. The germline gives CDR1 SGHTA, CDR2 FQGTGA. This CDR3 comprises 14 residues. CDR3 residues: CASSGQGASNEQFF. The CDR3 DNA follows: TGTGCCAGCAGCGGACAGGGGGCGAGCAATGAGCAGTTCTTC.

The J gene is TRBJ1-2, the V gene TRBV11-2; tentatively, D is TRBD1 (6 bases). V gave up 6 bases and J gave up 3 bases, with 14 bases separating them. The CDR3 contains 14 residues. The V gene's germline CDR1 is SGHAT and CDR2 FQNNGV. The DNA for the CDR3 is TGTGCCAGCAGTCGTAGGGGGGGCGACTATGGCTACACCTTC. Translating gives CASSRRGGDYGYTF.

The chain couples TRBV11-2 to TRBJ2-1; D unresolved. This CDR3 spans 11 amino acids. Trimming shortened V by 5 bases and J by 12 bases, and 11 bases separated the two germline ends. CDR1 is SGHAT and CDR2 is FQNNGV in the germline V gene. The CDR3 nucleotides read TGTGCCAGCAGCGCGCAAGTGTGGCAGTTCTTC. Protein: CASSAQVWQFF.

This clone was found a few times. This chain joins TRBV5-6 and TRBJ2-7; D is possibly TRBD2 (6 bases). V shed 3 bases and J shed 7 bases, with 14 bases lying between them. The CDR3 spans 13 residues. Germline CDR1 SGHDT, CDR2 YYEEEE. CDR3 coding DNA: TGTGCCAGCAGCTACGGGTCCGGAGGGGAGCAGTACTTC. Translating it yields CASSYGSGGEQYF.

V is TRBV7-8 and J is TRBJ2-3; 10 nucleotides agree with TRBD1. J lost 1 base, V lost 5 bases, and 12 bases had no gene match. Germline CDR1 reads SGHVS; CDR2 reads FQNEAQ. The CDR3 covers 18 residues. CDR3 bases: TGTGCCAGCAGCCCCCGTCCCGGACAGGGGGTTGGCACAGATACGCAGTATTTT. It yields the protein CASSPRPGQGVGTDTQYF.

The table lists this clone with a count of one. Distinct nucleotide sequences in the sample also encode this CDR3. This rearrangement joins TRBV27 to TRBJ1-5; the D gene is possibly TRBD1 (5 bases). Deletions cut 2 bases from V and 2 bases from J, with 10 bases between. This CDR3 is 15 amino acids long. Germline V lookup: CDR1 MNHEY, CDR2 SMNVEV (reference sequence). CDR3 region: CASSLQGRGNQPQHF. The DNA of the CDR3 is TGTGCCAGCAGTTTACAGGGCAGGGGCAATCAGCCCCAGCATTTT.

The chain is built from TRBV2 and TRBJ2-5; 9 positions match TRBD1. The end of the DNA is better explained by TRBJ2-7, so the J call may be wrong. This CDR3 comprises 14 residues. Per the germline V gene, CDR1 is SNHLY and CDR2 is FYNNEI. DNA for the CDR3: TGTGCCAGCGGGGGGGACAGGGCCTACTACGAGCAGTACTTC. Encoded protein: CASGGDRAYYEQYF.

The chain has TRBV7-6 and TRBJ1-5; D ambiguous. Looked up from germline, CDR1 is SGHVS and CDR2 is FNYEAQ. The V gene lost 2 bases and the J gene lost 5 bases, with 7 bases spanning the gap. The CDR3 contains 13 residues. In DNA form, the CDR3 reads TGTGCCAGCAGCTTATTCGAAGATCAGCCCCAGCATTTT. It specifies CASSLFEDQPQHF.

The rearrangement uses TRBV2 and TRBJ1-5; D is possibly TRBD1 (6 bases). Trimming pared 2 bases from V and 6 bases from J, leaving 8 bases between. Germline V gene lookup returns CDR1 SNHLY and CDR2 FYNNEI. The CDR3 loop spans 13 amino acids. The DNA of the CDR3 is TGTGCCAGCAGTGAAAGGGGGTCTCAGCCCCAGCATTTT. Translated, it gives CASSERGSQPQHF.

V usage is TRBV27 and J usage is TRBJ2-2; the D is unclear. The CDR3 runs 14 residues. Germline V lookup: CDR1 MNHEY, CDR2 SMNVEV (reference sequence). Deletions cut 3 bases from V and 6 bases from J, with 11 bases between. The chain's CDR3 is CASSFGQPPGELFF. CDR3 coding DNA: TGTGCCAGCAGTTTCGGTCAACCCCCCGGGGAGCTGTTTTTT.

This clone was counted a single time. V usage is TRBV30 and J usage is TRBJ1-1; 9 bases map to TRBD1. Looked up from germline, CDR1 is GTSNPN and CDR2 is SVGIG (reference sequence). This CDR3 comprises 13 residues. V lost 5 bases, J lost 5 bases, and 6 bases stayed unmatched. The CDR3 loop is CAWYTGGLTEAFF. The CDR3 DNA sequence: TGTGCCTGGTATACAGGGGGCTTGACTGAAGCTTTCTTT.

The chain employs TRBV6-1 and TRBJ2-7; 9 positions agree with TRBD1. The CDR3 runs 15 residues. Trimming took 7 bases from V and 4 from J; bases not matched to a gene: 11. From germline, CDR1 is MNHNS and CDR2 SASEGT. The CDR3 bases are TGTGCCAGCACAACCGGGACAGGGACTATTTACGAGCAGTACTTC. Its translation is CASTTGTGTIYEQYF.

The chain combines TRBV2 with TRBJ2-7; TRBD2 might be the D (6 bases). This CDR3 is built from 15 residues. V shed 1 base and J shed 11 bases, with 21 bases lying between them. Germline values: CDR1 SNHLY, CDR2 FYNNEI. The CDR3 loop is CASSEGGGIWSSKYF. In DNA, the CDR3 is TGTGCCAGCAGTGAAGGTGGGGGGATTTGGAGTAGCAAGTACTTC.

The chain employs TRBV11-1 and TRBJ1-1; D gene uncertain. V lost 5 bases and J 1 base, leaving 8 bases between the germline ends. The germline V gene encodes CDR1 SGHAT and CDR2 FQDESV (reference sequence). This CDR3 comprises 13 residues. The CDR3 sequence: CASSMGGNTEAFF. The CDR3 nucleotides are TGTGCCAGCAGCATGGGCGGGAACACTGAAGCTTTCTTT.